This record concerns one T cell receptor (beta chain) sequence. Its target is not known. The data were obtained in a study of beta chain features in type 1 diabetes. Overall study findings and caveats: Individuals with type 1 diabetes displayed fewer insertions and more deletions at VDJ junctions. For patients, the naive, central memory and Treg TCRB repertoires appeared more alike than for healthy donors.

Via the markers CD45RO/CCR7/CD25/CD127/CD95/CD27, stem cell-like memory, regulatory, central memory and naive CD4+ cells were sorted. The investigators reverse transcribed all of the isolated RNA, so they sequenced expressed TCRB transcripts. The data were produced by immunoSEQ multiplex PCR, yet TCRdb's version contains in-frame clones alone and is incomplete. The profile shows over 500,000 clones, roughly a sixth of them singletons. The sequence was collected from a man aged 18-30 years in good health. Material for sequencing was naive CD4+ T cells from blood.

The CDR3 DNA follows: TGCGCCAGCAGCCAAGTTTTAGCCGGGGATACGCAGTATTTT. Protein sequence: CASSQVLAGDTQYF. This chain uses TRBV4-1 with TRBJ2-3; D gene ambiguous. This CDR3 spans 14 amino acids. The germline CDR1 and CDR2 sequences are MGHRA and YSYEKL. Trimming pared 1 base from V and 6 bases from J, leaving 11 bases between.